This T cell receptor (beta chain) was captured by sequencing in a study of blood T cell repertoires in COVID-19. Study-wide background: Italy, Spain and the United States were the sources of the convalescent and acute COVID-19 samples. In each case, the material was cDNA or gDNA derived from T cells, B-cell-depleted T cells, or PBMCs.

Per the original data handling: By means of reference gene primer amplification, nucleated cell counts were estimated. The method was immunoSEQ multiplex PCR; TCRdb's version includes in-frame clones alone and lacks a portion of them. V and J calls and clone size are as listed in that table; D and trimming were resolved from the DNA. Seen here are approximately 170,000 clones, 70% to 90% observed once, and the top ten hold 6.9%. Followed over time, Seattle patients had been enrolled while infection was active. The germline V gene encodes CDR1 SNHLY and CDR2 FYNNEI. The V segment lost 6 bases and the J segment 0 bases; nucleotides outside the gene matches: 19. This CDR3 is 22 amino acids long.

Sequenced input: peripheral blood. The clonotype was recovered from a man older than 75 with COVID-19, enrolled during active disease. The chain employs TRBV2 and TRBJ2-3, with 15 nucleotides matching TRBD2. The CDR3 coding sequence is TGTGCCAGCAGGCAAACCCGCGGGACTAGCGGGGGGTTCCACACTAGCACAGATACGCAGTATTTT. Protein sequence: CASRQTRGTSGGFHTSTDTQYF. Full variable domain (outside the CDR3, taken from reference TRBV2 and TRBJ2-3): EPEVTQTPSHQVTQMGQEVILRCVPISNHLYFYWYRQILGQKVEFLVSFYNNEISEKSEIFDDQFSVERPDGSNFTLKIRSTKLEDSAMYFCASRQTRGTSGGFHTSTDTQYFGPGTRLTVL.